One T cell receptor (beta chain) is described in this entry. Its antigen is unidentified. This sample is drawn from a study of T-cell memory formation after mild COVID-19. Each CDR3 protein gets one entry after TCRdb re-called the 5' RACE reads with MiXCR. Here the sample spans under 550,000 distinct CDR3 sequences, under 20% being singletons. Study-wide results and limits: For contracting clones, CD4+ ones sat mainly in CM and EM, CD8+ in EMRA.

The germline V and J ends were trimmed by 4 bases and 9 bases, with 20 bases remaining between them. This CDR3 spans 16 amino acids. Germline V gene lookup returns CDR1 SGHDT and CDR2 YYEEEE. The origin of this receptor is a man younger than 35 who had mild COVID-19 (a few samples of this study predate the infection). Cell type and time point are not known. This chain links TRBV5-6 with TRBJ1-6, with D possibly being TRBD1 (6 bases). The sequencing input was PBMCs or a T cell subset sorted from them (not recorded which). The CDR3 here is CASSLRGGTRGSPLHF. The CDR3 nucleotides read TGTGCCAGCAGCCTCCGGGGGGGTACCAGGGGTTCACCCCTCCACTTT.